This T cell receptor beta chain was identified during a study of CD8+CD57+ T cells in acquired aplastic anemia. Study at large: Isolated CD4+ and CD8+ cells, once sorted, yielded DNA averaging roughly 3.2 ug. Average CD4+ read depth in healthy donors was around 10 million reads.

TCR beta VDJ and CDR3 profiles were obtained from a genomic DNA template. TCRdb reprocessed the reads via MiXCR and lists one record per CDR3 protein. The data show approximately 200,000 distinct CDR3 sequences, around 60% seen once. Many counts were recorded for this clonotype. What it recognizes is unknown. Overall study findings and caveats: Between the patient and control groups, CD8+ Simpson's diversity did not differ significantly. Between patients and controls, roughly 29 CD8+ CDR3 sequences were found in common.

V was trimmed by 0 bases and J by 5 bases, leaving 2 bases between them. Looked up from germline, CDR1 is MGHRA and CDR2 is YSYEKL. The CDR3 length is 11 residues. This chain joins TRBV4-1 and TRBJ2-7; D remains unclear. Specimen: sorted CD4+, CD8+, or CD8+CD57+ T cells (not recorded which) from PBMCs. This TCR came from a human donor in good health. CDR3 in DNA: TGCGCCAGCAGCCAAGATAACGAGCAGTACTTC. It yields the protein CASSQDNEQYF.